The TCR beta chain under discussion was sequenced for a study of cytomegalovirus exposure and HLA in healthy donors. General study findings and limits: The study dropped some indistinguishable V segments, TRBV6-2 and TRBV6-3 among them.

Comments on this clone: No antigen is known for it.

The PCR ran on 60 Vbeta and 13 Jbeta primers. TCRdb keeps only in-frame clones here, not all; method: immunoSEQ multiplex PCR. The repertoire holds around 200,000 clones, about 83% seen once, with roughly a sixth in the top ten. Germline lookup yields CDR1 LNHNV and CDR2 YYDKDF (reference sequence). Between the trimmed V and J ends, which lost 4 bases and 3 bases, there was a span of 12 bases. The CDR3 consists of 15 residues. The sequencing sample was made of PBMCs. This sequence was found in a man aged 35 to 55 in good health and CMV-seronegative. The chain is built from TRBV15 and TRBJ1-4; D gene uncertain. The CDR3 sequence: CATSNVVFSNEKLFF. The CDR3 DNA is TGTGCCACCAGCAACGTAGTGTTTTCTAATGAAAAACTGTTTTTT.